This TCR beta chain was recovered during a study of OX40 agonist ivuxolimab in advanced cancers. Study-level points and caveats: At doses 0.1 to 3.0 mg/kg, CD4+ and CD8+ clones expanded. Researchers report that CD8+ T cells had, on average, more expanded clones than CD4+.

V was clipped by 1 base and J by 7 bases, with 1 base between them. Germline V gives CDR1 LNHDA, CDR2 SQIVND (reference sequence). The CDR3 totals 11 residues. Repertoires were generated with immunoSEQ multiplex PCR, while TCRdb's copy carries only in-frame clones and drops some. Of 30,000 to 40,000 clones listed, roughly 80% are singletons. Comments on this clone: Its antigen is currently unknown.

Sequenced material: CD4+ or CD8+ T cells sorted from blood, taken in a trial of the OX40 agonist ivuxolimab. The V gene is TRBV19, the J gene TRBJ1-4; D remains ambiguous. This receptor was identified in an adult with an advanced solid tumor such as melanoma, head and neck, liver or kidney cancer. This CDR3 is CASSIGEKLFF. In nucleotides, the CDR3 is TGTGCCAGTAGTATAGGTGAAAAACTGTTTTTT.